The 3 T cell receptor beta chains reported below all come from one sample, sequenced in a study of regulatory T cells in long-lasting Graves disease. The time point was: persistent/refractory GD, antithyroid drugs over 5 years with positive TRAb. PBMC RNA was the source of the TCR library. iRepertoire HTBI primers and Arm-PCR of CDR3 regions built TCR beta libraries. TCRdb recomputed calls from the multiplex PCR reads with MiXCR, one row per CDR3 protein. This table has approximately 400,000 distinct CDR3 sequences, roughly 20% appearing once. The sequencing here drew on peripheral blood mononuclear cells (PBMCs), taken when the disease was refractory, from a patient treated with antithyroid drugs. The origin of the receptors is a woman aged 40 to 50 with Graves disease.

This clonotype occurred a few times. CDR3 nucleotides: TGTGCCAGCAGCTTACAGGGGGAAGGAAACAATCAGCCCCAGCATTTT. This codes for CASSLQGEGNNQPQHF. The genes are TRBV2 and TRBJ1-5, with TRBD1 matching over 8 bases. The CDR3 totals 16 residues. V shed 6 bases, J shed 3 bases, and the junction held 10 bases outside the gene matches. Germline CDR1 and CDR2: SNHLY and FYNNEI.

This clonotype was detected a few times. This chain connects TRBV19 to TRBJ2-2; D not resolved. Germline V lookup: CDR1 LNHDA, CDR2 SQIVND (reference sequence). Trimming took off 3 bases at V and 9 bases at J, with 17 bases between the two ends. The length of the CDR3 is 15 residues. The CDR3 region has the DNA TGTGCCAGTAGTATCAGCCACTCAGCGCTCCGGGAGCTGTTTTTT. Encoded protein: CASSISHSALRELFF.

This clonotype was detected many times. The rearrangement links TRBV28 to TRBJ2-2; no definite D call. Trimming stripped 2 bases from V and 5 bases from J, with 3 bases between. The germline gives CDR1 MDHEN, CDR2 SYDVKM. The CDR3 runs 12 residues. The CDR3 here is CASSLMTGELFF. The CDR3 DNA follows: TGTGCCAGCAGTTTAATGACCGGGGAGCTGTTTTTT.